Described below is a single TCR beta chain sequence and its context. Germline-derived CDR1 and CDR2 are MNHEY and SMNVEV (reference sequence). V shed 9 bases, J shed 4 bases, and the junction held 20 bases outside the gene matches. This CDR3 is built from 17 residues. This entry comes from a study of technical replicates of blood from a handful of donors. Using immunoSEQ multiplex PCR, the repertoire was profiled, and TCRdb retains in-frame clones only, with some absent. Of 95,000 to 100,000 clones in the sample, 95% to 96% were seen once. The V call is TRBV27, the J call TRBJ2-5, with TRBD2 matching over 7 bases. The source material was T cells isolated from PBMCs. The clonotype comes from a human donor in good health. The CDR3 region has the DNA TGTGCCAGATCCCAACAAGACCGGGGAGGGCCGGGAGAGACCCAGTACTTC. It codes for CARSQQDRGGPGETQYF.